The rows below give T cell receptor beta chains drawn from one sample of a study of cytomegalovirus exposure and HLA in healthy donors. Assay used: immunoSEQ multiplex PCR; TCRdb lists only in-frame clones, some missing. The repertoire holds about 72,000 clones, with around 80% as singletons. Sequencing used PBMCs. The receptors shown here come from a man younger than 35 in good health and CMV-seronegative. Both conserved end residues are part of each CDR3. Each record gives: CDR3 protein, CDR3 DNA, V gene, D gene, J gene, clone size. The D gene is left open where the match is weak. Some rows have no size entry. The others give once, few or many, or a class for an expanded clone.

CAWSVREASILGIRVSYNEQFF TGTGCCTGGAGTGTACGGGAGGCCAGCATACTAGGTATTAGAGTATCCTACAATGAGCAGTTCTTC TRBV30 TRBD2 TRBJ2-1 .
CATSNARTGIHEQFF TGTGCCACCAGCAACGCGAGGACAGGTATCCATGAGCAGTTCTTC TRBV15 TRBD1 TRBJ2-1 .
CASSVVRTLAGDHTQYF TGCGCCAGCAGCGTGGTCCGTACCCTAGCGGGGGACCATACGCAGTATTTT TRBV5-1 TRBD2 TRBJ2-3 .
CAWKRQGDTGELFF TGTGCCTGGAAGAGGCAGGGCGACACCGGGGAGCTGTTTTTT TRBV30 . TRBJ2-2 .
CASSLVAGDEQYF TGTGCCAGCAGCTTAGTTGCGGGGGACGAGCAGTACTTC TRBV7-2 TRBD2 TRBJ2-7 .
CASSYSPNQPQHF TGTGCCAGCAGTTATTCCCCGAATCAGCCCCAGCATTTT TRBV6-6 . TRBJ1-5 once
CASSTQGGAFF TGTGCCAGCAGTACACAGGGGGGAGCTTTCTTT TRBV6-5 TRBD1 TRBJ1-1 .
CASSPSTGRINSPLHF TGTGCCAGCAGCCCCTCGACAGGGAGGATTAATTCACCCCTCCACTTT TRBV7-2 TRBD1 TRBJ1-6 .
CASLFRPDREFFQYF TGTGCCAGCCTGTTTCGTCCGGACAGGGAGTTTTTCCAGTACTTC TRBV6-4 TRBD1 TRBJ2-5 .
CASTPGGSYEQYF TGTGCCAGCACCCCCGGGGGGTCCTACGAGCAGTACTTC TRBV6-5 TRBD2 TRBJ2-7 .
CASSLFVLSSGGSAGEQYF TGTGCCAGCAGCTTATTCGTCTTGTCTAGCGGGGGGTCCGCGGGGGAGCAGTACTTC TRBV11-2 TRBD2 TRBJ2-7 .
CSVYGLAGIHEQFF TGCAGCGTATACGGACTAGCGGGAATCCATGAGCAGTTCTTC TRBV29-1 TRBD2 TRBJ2-1 .
CASSRQGGNEQYF TGTGCCAGCTCACGACAGGGTGGCAACGAGCAGTACTTC TRBV18 TRBD1 TRBJ2-7 .
CASSSLAGSTDTQYF TGTGCCAGCTCATCTCTAGCGGGTAGCACAGATACGCAGTATTTT TRBV18 TRBD2 TRBJ2-3 .
CASRPGGGADEQYF TGTGCCAGCAGACCAGGTGGGGGGGCGGACGAGCAGTACTTC TRBV9 . TRBJ2-7 .
CASSIGLDSYTDTQYF TGTGCCAGCAGCATCGGACTCGACTCGTACACAGATACGCAGTATTTT TRBV5-4 . TRBJ2-3 few